The clone carrying this T cell receptor (beta chain) was seen a single time. The V gene's germline CDR1 is SGHNT and CDR2 YYREEE (reference sequence). The CDR3 has 15 amino acids. The ends were cut back, 0 bases at V and 2 bases at J, with 11 bases in the middle. TCRdb used MiXCR to call clones anew from the PCR reads. The table includes more than 8,000 clones, 44% detected once. This specimen comes from a study of metastatic and nonmetastatic thyroid tumors. Treatment of any kind had been given to no patient before thyroid surgery. Sequencing used tumor tissue. The sequence was collected from a male donor with papillary thyroid cancer or a benign thyroid nodule (not recorded which). Some clones in this sample may be carry-over from other donors' samples. V gene TRBV5-4 combines with J gene TRBJ1-2; weak D call: TRBD1 (5 bases). The CDR3 region has the DNA TGTGCCAGCAGCTTGGGGCAGGGCAGGAACTATGGCTACACCTTC. It yields the protein CASSLGQGRNYGYTF. Variable domain in full (rest from reference TRBV5-4 and TRBJ1-2): ETGVTQSPTHLIKTRGQQVTLRCSSQSGHNTVSWYQQALGQGPQFIFQYYREEENGRGNFPPRFSGLQFPNYSSELNVNALELDDSALYLCASSLGQGRNYGYTFGSGTRLTVV.